This TCR beta chain stems from a study of blood T cell repertoires in COVID-19. Study-wide background: Sources were T cells, B-cell-depleted T cells, or PBMCs; the material itself was cDNA or gDNA.

One Seattle source followed patients from active infection through their disease course. V lost 1 base, J lost 4 bases, and 7 bases stayed unmatched. This CDR3 is built from 16 residues. The V gene's germline CDR1 is LGHNA and CDR2 YSLEER. Authors' data handling: Estimates of nucleated cell counts were drawn from the amplification of reference gene primers. Some clones are missing from TCRdb's copy, which holds only in-frame ones; the method was immunoSEQ multiplex PCR. V and J calls and clone size are given by that table; D and trimming were obtained from the DNA. The sample includes some 290,000 clones, nearly 90% seen only once; the top ten take roughly 1%.

The chain is built from TRBV4-3 and TRBJ2-1; 7 bases fit TRBD2. Sequenced material: peripheral blood. The receptor comes from a woman between 40 and 55 years old with COVID-19, enrolled during active disease. The CDR3: CASSQGQAGNYNEQFF. CDR3 coding DNA: TGCGCCAGCAGCCAAGGTCAAGCGGGAAATTACAATGAGCAGTTCTTC.